The 17 T cell receptor beta chains listed next were all sequenced from one sample in a study of neoadjuvant anti-PD-1 for oral cavity cancer. The assay was immunoSEQ multiplex PCR, and TCRdb's table has in-frame clones only and misses some. Of around 9,100 clones in the sample, 64% are singletons; the top ten hold 4.2%. Time point indicated: after neoadjuvant nivolumab, at surgical resection. The sequences come from PBMCs, collected after nivolumab (anti-PD-1) treatment. These receptors originate from a person between 40 and 85 years old with oral cavity squamous cell carcinoma.

This clone was seen a single time. V usage is TRBV11-2 and J usage is TRBJ2-5, with a possible D match to TRBD1 (6 bases). CDR1 is SGHAT, CDR2 FQNNGV, per germline. Trimming took 1 base from V and 5 from J, leaving 14 bases between them. CDR3 size: 15 residues. This CDR3 reads CASSLGGPVSETQYF. The CDR3 nucleotides read TGTGCCAGCAGCTTAGGGGGGCCTGTATCGGAGACCCAGTACTTC.

This clone was observed a single time. The rearrangement links TRBV13 to TRBJ2-1, with 7 nucleotides matching TRBD2. The CDR3 is 17 residues long. Losses at the gene ends were 0 bases for V and 3 bases for J; bases not matched to a gene: 8. Germline V lookup: CDR1 PRHDT, CDR2 FYEKMQ (reference sequence). The CDR3 DNA sequence: TGTGCCAGCAGCTTAGGCCGAAGCGGGGCCCTCTACAATGAGCAGTTCTTC. It specifies CASSLGRSGALYNEQFF.

This rearrangement joins TRBV30 to TRBJ2-1; 14 bases map to TRBD2. The CDR3 has 13 amino acids. Trimming at V came to 3 bases and at J to 9 bases, leaving 1 base not matched to a gene. In germline, CDR1 is GTSNPN, CDR2 SVGIG (reference sequence). CDR3 sequence: CAWSGLAGGEQFF. The DNA of the CDR3 is TGTGCCTGGAGCGGACTAGCGGGAGGTGAGCAGTTCTTC.

This chain connects TRBV7-9 to TRBJ2-1; TRBD2 aligns across 7 bases. Germline V lookup: CDR1 SEHNR, CDR2 FQNEAQ (reference sequence). Losses at the gene ends were 4 bases for V and 0 bases for J; bases not matched to a gene: 6. The CDR3 contains 16 residues. The DNA of the CDR3 is TGTGCCAGCAGCTCGCCAACTAGCGTCTCCTACAATGAGCAGTTCTTC. This translates into CASSSPTSVSYNEQFF.

The sample holds a few counts of this clone. This sequence joins TRBV5-5 and TRBJ1-1; D gene ambiguous. CDR1 and CDR2 (germline): SGHKS, YYEKEE (reference sequence). This CDR3 is 14 amino acids long. The germline V and J ends were trimmed by 4 bases and 0 bases, with 10 bases remaining between them. The CDR3 nucleotides are TGTGCCAGCAGCCGAGGACTCATGAACACTGAAGCTTTCTTT. Its protein product is CASSRGLMNTEAFF. Combining the CDR3 with reference TRBV5-5 and TRBJ1-1 gives the whole variable domain DAGVTQSPTHLIKTRGQQVTLRCSPISGHKSVSWYQQVLGQGPQFIFQYYEKEERGRGNFPDRFSARQFPNYSSELNVNALLLGDSALYLCASSRGLMNTEAFFGQGTRLTVV.

V is TRBV4-1 and J is TRBJ1-1; tentative D call: TRBD1 (6 bases). Trimming cost V 5 bases and J 3 bases, with 16 bases left between them. CDR1 and CDR2 from the germline V gene are MGHRA and YSYEKL. The CDR3 length is 15 residues. The CDR3 sequence is CASSSPLGAHTEAFF. CDR3 nucleotide sequence: TGCGCCAGCAGCTCCCCATTGGGGGCCCACACTGAAGCTTTCTTT.

The chain links TRBV19 to TRBJ1-1; the D is unclear. The CDR3 spans 12 residues. V shed 11 bases and J shed 2 bases, with 12 bases lying between them. Germline V lookup: CDR1 LNHDA, CDR2 SQIVND (reference sequence). The CDR3, as DNA: TGTGCCTCCCGGGAGGGAAACACTGAAGCTTTCTTT. It specifies CASREGNTEAFF.

V is TRBV5-5 and J is TRBJ2-5, with 12 bases that match TRBD2. Germline V gives CDR1 SGHKS, CDR2 YYEKEE (reference sequence). The CDR3 is made up of 17 amino acids. V shed 2 bases, J shed 4 bases, and the junction held 9 bases outside the gene matches. CDR3 region: CASSFLASGRAGETQYF. CDR3 DNA sequence: TGTGCCAGCAGCTTCCTAGCTAGCGGGAGGGCCGGAGAGACCCAGTACTTC.

The chain combines TRBV18 with TRBJ1-1; possibly TRBD1 for D (6 bases). Trimming shortened V by 3 bases and J by 4 bases, and 18 bases separated the two germline ends. CDR3 size: 16 residues. Germline V gene lookup returns CDR1 KGHSH and CDR2 LQKENI. Here the CDR3 reads CASSPHPGAESTEAFF. The DNA for the CDR3 is TGTGCCAGCTCACCTCACCCAGGGGCGGAGAGCACTGAAGCTTTCTTT. Based on the CDR3 plus reference TRBV18 and TRBJ1-1, the full variable domain is NAGVMQNPRHLVRRRGQEARLRCSPMKGHSHVYWYRQLPEEGLKFMVYLQKENIIDESGMPKERFSAEFPKEGPSILRIQQVVRGDSAAYFCASSPHPGAESTEAFFGQGTRLTVV.

J is TRBJ1-2 and V is TRBV27; 7 bases match TRBD1. The CDR3 totals 15 residues. Germline V gene data show CDR1 as MNHEY and CDR2 as SMNVEV (reference sequence). J gave up 0 bases and V 3 bases, and 4 bases lay outside the gene matches. The CDR3 coding sequence is TGTGCCAGCAGTTTTACAGGGGTGTCTAACTATGGCTACACCTTC. Translated: CASSFTGVSNYGYTF.

The chain uses TRBV19 and TRBJ1-1; TRBD1 agrees at 8 bases. This CDR3 region has 13 residues. The germline CDR1 and CDR2 sequences are LNHDA and SQIVND (reference sequence). The ends lost 2 bases at V and 6 bases at J; junction bases unmatched: 2. The CDR3 region has the DNA TGTGCCAGTAGTATATCGACAGGGGCTGAAGCTTTCTTT. Protein sequence: CASSISTGAEAFF. Together with reference TRBV19 and TRBJ1-1, the CDR3 gives the full variable domain: DGGITQSPKYLFRKEGQNVTLSCEQNLNHDAMYWYRQDPGQGLRLIYYSQIVNDFQKGDIAEGYSVSREKKESFPLTVTSAQKNPTAFYLCASSISTGAEAFFGQGTRLTVV.

The chain combines TRBV5-6 with TRBJ2-2; no definite D call. Trimming left V 4 bases short and J 5 bases short, with 18 bases between. The CDR3 totals 16 residues. Germline V gene data show CDR1 as SGHDT and CDR2 as YYEEEE. This chain's CDR3 is CASSPGPLPRTGELFF. DNA for the CDR3: TGTGCCAGCAGCCCCGGGCCTCTCCCGAGAACCGGGGAGCTGTTTTTT.

This clone was observed a few times. The chain couples TRBV11-2 to TRBJ1-2; TRBD1 might be the D (6 bases). V was shortened by 0 bases and J by 8 bases, with 10 bases between the two germline ends. The CDR3 is 13 amino acids. Germline V gene data show CDR1 as SGHAT and CDR2 as FQNNGV. The CDR3 reads CASSLDLGGGYTF. The CDR3 coding sequence is TGTGCCAGCAGCTTAGATCTGGGGGGCGGCTACACCTTC.

CDR3 sequence reads: CASSVAGVDSPLHF. The CDR3, as DNA: TGTGCCAGCAGCGTTGCAGGGGTAGATTCACCCCTCCACTTT. The V gene is TRBV9, the J gene TRBJ1-6; D is perhaps TRBD1 (6 bases). Trimming left V 2 bases short and J 8 bases short, with 11 bases between. Germline values: CDR1 SGDLS, CDR2 YYNGEE. The CDR3 contains 14 residues.

The chain employs TRBV5-1 and TRBJ2-7, with 7 bases matching TRBD2. The germline CDR1 and CDR2 sequences are SGHRS and YFSETQ. The CDR3 is 15 amino acids. V dropped 0 bases and J dropped 3; count of bases not matched to a gene: 6. CDR3 sequence reads: CASSLGWSGGYEQYF. CDR3 coding DNA: TGCGCCAGCAGCTTGGGCTGGTCGGGAGGCTACGAGCAGTACTTC.

V gene TRBV5-1 combines with J gene TRBJ2-2; 7 nucleotides align to TRBD1. V gave up 2 bases and J gave up 0 bases; unmatched junction bases: 1. Germline V gene lookup returns CDR1 SGHRS and CDR2 YFSETQ. The CDR3 extends over 15 amino acids. CDR3 coding DNA: TGCGCCAGCAGCTTTCAGGGGGCGAACACCGGGGAGCTGTTTTTT. It translates to CASSFQGANTGELFF.

The rearrangement joins TRBV5-4 to TRBJ2-5; D is ambiguous. Germline values: CDR1 SGHNT, CDR2 YYREEE (reference sequence). The CDR3 is made up of 11 amino acids. V was clipped by 4 bases and J by 5 bases, with 6 bases between them. The CDR3, as DNA: TGTGCCAGCAGCCTCCGGGAGACCCAGTACTTC. Protein: CASSLRETQYF.